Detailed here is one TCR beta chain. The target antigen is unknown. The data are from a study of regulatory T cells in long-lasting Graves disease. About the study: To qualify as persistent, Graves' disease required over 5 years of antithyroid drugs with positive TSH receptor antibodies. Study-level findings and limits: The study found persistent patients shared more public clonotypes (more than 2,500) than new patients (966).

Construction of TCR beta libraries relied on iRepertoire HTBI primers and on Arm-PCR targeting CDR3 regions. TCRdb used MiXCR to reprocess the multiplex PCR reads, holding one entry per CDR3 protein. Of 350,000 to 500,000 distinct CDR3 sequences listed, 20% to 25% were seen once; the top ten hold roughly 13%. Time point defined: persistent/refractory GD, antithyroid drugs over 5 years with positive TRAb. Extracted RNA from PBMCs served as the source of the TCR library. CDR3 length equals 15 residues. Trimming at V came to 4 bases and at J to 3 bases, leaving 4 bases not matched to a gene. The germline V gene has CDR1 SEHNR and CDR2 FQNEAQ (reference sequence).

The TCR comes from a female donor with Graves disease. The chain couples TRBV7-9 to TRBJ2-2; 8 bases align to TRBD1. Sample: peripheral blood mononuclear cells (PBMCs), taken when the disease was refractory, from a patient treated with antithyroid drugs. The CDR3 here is CASSSGQEYTGELFF. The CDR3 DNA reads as TGTGCCAGCAGCTCGGGACAGGAGTACACCGGGGAGCTGTTTTTT.